This TCR beta chain is from a study of shared clonotypes between healthy human individuals. The study, taken as a whole, reports: Among donors, sharing of clonotypes was expected to be affected by sequencing depth. Among a handful of donors, roughly 5% of naive CD4 clonotypes were found in common.

The input for sorted-subset replicate PCRs was around 0.2 ug DNA, approximately 30,000 T cell genomes. TCRdb's copy holds only in-frame clones and misses some; the assay was immunoSEQ multiplex PCR. Of over a million clones listed, 97% to 99% are singletons. Only Caucasian adults living in Nashville, Tennessee served as donors. Remarks on this clone: Its antigen is still unknown.

Sequencing was done on a sample of naive CD4+ T cells sorted from blood. Subset defined: CD45RA+ positively selected. The clonotype originates from a man younger than 40 in good health.

The CDR3 here is CASSGTVYRNEQFF. In DNA, the CDR3 is TGTGCCAGCAGCGGGACAGTCTACCGCAATGAGCAGTTCTTC. The V gene is TRBV7-9, the J gene TRBJ2-1, with TRBD1 matching 7 bases. The CDR3 runs to 14 residues. Germline V lookup: CDR1 SEHNR, CDR2 FQNEAQ (reference sequence). V lost 5 bases, J lost 6 bases, and 7 bases stayed unmatched.